A single sample gave rise to the 23 T cell receptor beta chains below, sequenced in a study of shared clonotypes between healthy human individuals. Method: immunoSEQ multiplex PCR; TCRdb's copy keeps in-frame clones and lacks some. The sample lists 97,000 or so clones, around half seen once, with roughly 16% in the top ten. The specimen was PBMCs. The receptors were gathered from a woman in her forties in good health. Some clones in this sample may be carry-over from other donors' samples.

This clone was detected ten times or more. The chain joins TRBV2 to TRBJ1-2; D is ambiguous. The germline V and J ends were trimmed by 8 bases and 2 bases, with 6 bases remaining between them. CDR1 and CDR2 from the germline V gene are SNHLY and FYNNEI. The CDR3 runs to 11 residues. The CDR3 sequence is CASGPNYGYTF. The CDR3 region has the DNA TGTGCCAGCGGTCCAAACTATGGCTACACCTTC.

Points on this clone: The same CDR3 is also encoded by other DNA sequences in this sample. The rearrangement links TRBV30 to TRBJ2-5; 7 nucleotides line up with TRBD2. With the DNA end fitting TRBJ2-7 better, the J assignment may be wrong. This CDR3 is 14 amino acids long. Germline V gene sequence: CDR1 GTSNPN, CDR2 SVGIG (reference sequence). CDR3 loop: CAWSVPGGGYEQYF. The CDR3 bases are TGTGCCTGGAGTGTACCCGGGGGAGGGTACGAGCAGTACTTC.

Turning to this clone: A far larger clone lies a single base away; this is likely a read error. The V gene is TRBV6-1, the J gene TRBJ1-5; D is unresolved. This CDR3 region has 13 residues. Per the germline V gene, CDR1 is MNHNS and CDR2 is SASEGT. The CDR3 sequence: CTSSREINQPQHF. The CDR3 DNA sequence: TGTACCAGCAGCCGGGAAATCAATCAGCCCCAGCATTTT.

A note on this clone: This sequence may be a read error, since a much larger clone differs from it by one base. The CDR3: CASSPGGLAGGEQFF. CDR3 DNA: TGTGCCAGCAGCCCAGGGGGACTAGCGGGAGGAGAGCAGTTCTTC. This rearrangement joins TRBV7-9 to TRBJ2-1; 15 nucleotides match TRBD2. After removal of 5 bases from V and 10 bases from J, the junction contained 6 bases not matched to a gene. The CDR3 covers 15 residues. Germline V CDR1 and CDR2: SEHNR, FQNEAQ (reference sequence). Variable domain in full (rest from reference TRBV7-9 and TRBJ2-1): DTGVSQNPRHKITKRGQNVTFRCDPISEHNRLYWYRQTLGQGPEFLTYFQNEAQLEKSRLLSDRFSAERPKGSFSTLEIQRTEQGDSAMYLCASSPGGLAGGEQFFGPGTRLTVL.

The V gene is TRBV2, the J gene TRBJ2-7; 8 nucleotides line up with TRBD2. The germline CDR1 and CDR2 sequences are SNHLY and FYNNEI. The CDR3 is 15 amino acids. V gave up 1 base and J gave up 3 bases; unmatched junction bases: 5. The CDR3 DNA reads TGTGCCAGCAGTGAAGGGCCCGCGGGGGGCTACGAGCAGTACTTC. This codes for CASSEGPAGGYEQYF.

The chain employs TRBV2 and TRBJ2-7; tentatively, D is TRBD2 (5 bases). The CDR3 is made up of 11 amino acids. Germline V CDR1 and CDR2: SNHLY, FYNNEI. V lost 7 bases, J lost 4 bases, and 8 bases lay in between. CDR3 coding DNA: TGTGCCAGCACTAGGGAGTACGAGCAGTACTTC. Its protein is CASTREYEQYF.

V gene TRBV28 combines with J gene TRBJ2-3; the match to TRBD1 covers 10 bases. CDR3 length: 15 residues. Losses at the gene ends were 10 bases for V and 0 bases for J; bases not matched to a gene: 7. CDR1 is MDHEN and CDR2 is SYDVKM in the germline V gene. The CDR3 sequence is CATGTGAVSTDTQYF. Here the CDR3 DNA reads TGTGCCACCGGGACAGGGGCCGTAAGCACAGATACGCAGTATTTT. The variable domain in full, completed from reference TRBV28 and TRBJ2-3, reads DVKVTQSSRYLVKRTGEKVFLECVQDMDHENMFWYRQDPGLGLRLIYFSYDVKMKEKGDIPEGYSVSREKKERFSLILESASTNQTSMYLCATGTGAVSTDTQYFGPGTRLTVL.

This clone was counted only a few times. A far more abundant clone sits one base away, making this likely a read error. The identical CDR3 is also encoded by other nucleotide sequences in the sample. The CDR3 sequence is CASSSREGPETQYF. The CDR3 coding sequence is TGTGCCAGCAGCTCAAGGGAGGGCCCAGAGACCCAGTACTTC. The chain combines TRBV7-9 with TRBJ2-5; 7 nucleotides agree with TRBD2. The germline V gene has CDR1 SEHNR and CDR2 FQNEAQ (reference sequence). The CDR3 length is 14 residues. The junction had 6 bases not matched to a gene; V was cut back by 4 bases and J by 4 bases. Full variable domain (outside the CDR3, taken from reference TRBV7-9 and TRBJ2-5): DTGVSQNPRHKITKRGQNVTFRCDPISEHNRLYWYRQTLGQGPEFLTYFQNEAQLEKSRLLSDRFSAERPKGSFSTLEIQRTEQGDSAMYLCASSSREGPETQYFGPGTRLLVL.

The gene calls are TRBV18 and TRBJ1-1; no clear D. V lost 1 base and J 1 base, leaving 4 bases between the germline ends. Germline V gene sequence: CDR1 KGHSH, CDR2 LQKENI. CDR3 length: 13 amino acids. This CDR3 reads CASSPLENTEAFF. The CDR3, as DNA: TGTGCCAGCTCACCACTGGAGAACACTGAAGCTTTCTTT.

The V and J genes are TRBV18 and TRBJ2-3; D perhaps matches TRBD1 (7 bases). The CDR3 is made up of 14 amino acids. Germline-derived CDR1 and CDR2 are KGHSH and LQKENI. V was shortened by 2 bases and J by 7 bases, with 13 bases between the two germline ends. The CDR3 region has the DNA TGTGCCAGCTCACCATCGACAGGGAGGAATACGCAGTATTTT. The encoded protein is CASSPSTGRNTQYF.

The chain is built from TRBV4-1 and TRBJ2-5; 9 bases fit TRBD2. The last part of the DNA fits TRBJ2-7 better; the J call may be wrong. The germline V gene encodes CDR1 MGHRA and CDR2 YSYEKL. This CDR3 is built from 15 residues. CDR3 nucleotide sequence: TGCGCCAGCAGCCAACTTGAGCGGGGGGACTACGAGCAGTACTTC. It specifies CASSQLERGDYEQYF.

The chain carries TRBV10-3 and TRBJ2-1; D possibly corresponds to TRBD1 (6 bases). CDR1 is ENHRY, CDR2 SYGVKD, per germline. This CDR3 has 19 amino acids. V shed 7 bases and J shed 0 bases, with 25 bases lying between them. CDR3 protein: CAITLDQGIPSSSYNEQFF. The DNA of the CDR3 is TGTGCCATCACTCTCGATCAGGGGATCCCCTCGAGCTCCTACAATGAGCAGTTCTTC.

The chain is built from TRBV29-1 and TRBJ2-3, with D perhaps matching TRBD2 (6 bases). Germline CDR1 reads SQVTM; CDR2 reads ANQGSEA. Trimming stripped 4 bases from V and 0 bases from J, with 11 bases between. This CDR3 contains 14 residues. This chain's CDR3 is CSVAVSGSTDTQYF. CDR3 nucleotides: TGCAGCGTTGCCGTTAGCGGCAGCACAGATACGCAGTATTTT.

The rearrangement uses TRBV4-2 and TRBJ2-3; 9 nucleotides line up with TRBD2. V lost 2 bases and J lost 0; bases outside the gene matches: 3. Germline V gene data show CDR1 as LGHNA and CDR2 as YNFKEQ. The CDR3 extends over 16 amino acids. The CDR3 reads CASSQLAGVSTDTQYF. In DNA, the CDR3 is TGTGCCAGCAGCCAATTAGCGGGGGTTAGCACAGATACGCAGTATTTT.

The chain combines TRBV9 with TRBJ2-5; either TRBD1 or TRBD2 may fit D (5 bases each). This CDR3 is built from 16 residues. Germline loops: CDR1 SGDLS, CDR2 YYNGEE. Trimming pared 2 bases from V and 1 base from J, leaving 15 bases between. The CDR3 DNA sequence: TGTGCCAGCAGCGTTGGGGATTCGAGGGGCCAAGAGACCCAGTACTTC. This encodes CASSVGDSRGQETQYF. The variable domain in full, with the rest retrieved from reference TRBV9 and TRBJ2-5, is DSGVTQTPKHLITATGQRVTLRCSPRSGDLSVYWYQQSLDQGLQFLIQYYNGEERAKGNILERFSAQQFPDLHSELNLSSLELGDSALYFCASSVGDSRGQETQYFGPGTRLLVL.

As regards this clone: A much bigger clone sits one base away, suggesting this may be a read error. This chain uses TRBV19 with TRBJ2-7; D perhaps matches TRBD2 (6 bases). This CDR3 is 16 amino acids long. Per germline, CDR1 LNHDA and CDR2 SQIVND (reference sequence). CDR3 coding DNA: TGTGCCAGTAGTAGTGTCACCGGAGGGCCCCCCTACGAGCAGTGCTTC. Residues: CASSSVTGGPPYEQCF.

Points on this clone: This sample includes further DNA sequences coding for the same CDR3. The genes are TRBV15 and TRBJ2-7; TRBD2 agrees at 7 bases. Germline CDR1 is LNHNV and CDR2 is YYDKDF (reference sequence). The V and J ends lost 0 bases and 0 bases, in that order; junction bases with no gene match: 2. The CDR3 length is 15 residues. Here the CDR3 DNA reads TGTGCCACCAGCAGAGAAGGCGGGAGCTCCTACGAGCAGTACTTC. The encoded protein is CATSREGGSSYEQYF.

Turning to this clone: Since a much larger clone is just one base distant, this may be a read error. As DNA, the CDR3 is TGTGCCAGCGGCCAAGATTACCCCCCAGCGGAATCCTACGAGCAGTACTTC. Protein: CASGQDYPPAESYEQYF. This chain connects TRBV4-2 to TRBJ2-5; weak D call: TRBD2 (5 bases). The DNA end lines up better with TRBJ2-7; the J call may be wrong. The CDR3 is made up of 17 amino acids. CDR1 and CDR2 from the germline V gene are LGHNA and YNFKEQ.

The table lists this clone with many counts. The V and J genes are TRBV29-1 and TRBJ1-4, with D unclear. Germline CDR1 reads SQVTM; CDR2 reads ANQGSEA. CDR3 length: 14 amino acids. V shed 3 bases and J shed 5 bases, with 13 bases lying between them. Here the CDR3 reads CSVEPIGGNEKLFF. The CDR3 DNA reads TGCAGCGTTGAGCCGATAGGTGGAAATGAAAAACTGTTTTTT.

The chain carries TRBV5-4 and TRBJ1-5; 9 nucleotides align to TRBD1. With V trimmed by 4 bases and J by 3 bases, 5 bases remained unmatched. CDR3 size: 15 residues. In germline, CDR1 is SGHNT, CDR2 YYREEE (reference sequence). CDR3 sequence reads: CASSPGTGTNQPQHF. The CDR3 bases are TGTGCCAGCAGCCCCGGGACAGGGACCAATCAGCCCCAGCATTTT.

In this sample, this clone turned up a few times. The rearrangement uses TRBV29-1 and TRBJ1-2, with D hard to call. The V end was cut by 1 base, the J end by 7 bases, with 16 bases between. CDR1 and CDR2 from the germline V gene are SQVTM and ANQGSEA. CDR3 size: 14 residues. CDR3 loop: CSVEVVGRNRGYTF. CDR3 DNA: TGCAGCGTTGAAGTGGTCGGGCGGAATCGTGGCTACACCTTC.

The chain employs TRBV29-1 and TRBJ2-7; possibly TRBD2 for D (5 bases). Judging by the DNA end, TRBJ2-5 fits better; the J call may be wrong. There are 11 residues in the CDR3. CDR1 is SQVTM, CDR2 ANQGSEA, per germline. The CDR3 here is CSVLLGETQYF. The CDR3 bases are TGCAGCGTACTACTAGGGGAGACCCAGTACTTC.

The chain employs TRBV7-2 and TRBJ1-3, with TRBD1 matching 9 bases. The CDR3 contains 15 residues. Losses at the gene ends were 5 bases for V and 3 bases for J; bases not matched to a gene: 5. Looked up from germline, CDR1 is SGHTA and CDR2 is FQGNSA. This CDR3 is CASSRDRVGGNTIYF. CDR3 coding DNA: TGTGCCAGCAGCAGGGACAGGGTGGGTGGAAACACCATATATTTT. The full variable domain, in which reference TRBV7-2 and TRBJ1-3 provide the parts outside the CDR3, is GAGVSQSPSNKVTEKGKDVELRCDPISGHTALYWYRQSLGQGLEFLIYFQGNSAPDKSGLPSDRFSAERTGGSVSTLTIQRTQQEDSAVYLCASSRDRVGGNTIYFGEGSWLTVV.